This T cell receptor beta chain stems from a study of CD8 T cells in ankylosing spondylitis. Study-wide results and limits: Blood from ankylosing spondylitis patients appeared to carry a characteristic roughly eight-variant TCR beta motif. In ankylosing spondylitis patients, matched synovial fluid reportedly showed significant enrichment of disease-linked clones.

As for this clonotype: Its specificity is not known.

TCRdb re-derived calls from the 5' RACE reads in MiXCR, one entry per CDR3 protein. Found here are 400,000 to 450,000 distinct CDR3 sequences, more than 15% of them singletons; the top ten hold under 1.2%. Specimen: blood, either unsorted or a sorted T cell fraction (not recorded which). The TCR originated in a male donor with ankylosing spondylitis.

As DNA, the CDR3 is TGTGCCAGCTCGTGGGGCCAGAACTATGGCTACACCTTC. Protein product: CASSWGQNYGYTF. The chain joins TRBV12-3 or TRBV12-4 to TRBJ1-2; D might be TRBD1 (5 bases). The CDR3 extends over 13 amino acids. Trimming pared 8 bases from V and 2 bases from J, leaving 12 bases between.